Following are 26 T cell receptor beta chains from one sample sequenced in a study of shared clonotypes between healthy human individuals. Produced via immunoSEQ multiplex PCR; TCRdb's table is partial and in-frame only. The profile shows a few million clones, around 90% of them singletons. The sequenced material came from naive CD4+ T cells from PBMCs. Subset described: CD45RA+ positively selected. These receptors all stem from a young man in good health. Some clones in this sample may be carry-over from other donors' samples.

CDR3 amino acids: CASSPLDGLGDTEAFF. DNA of the CDR3: TGTGCCAGCAGTCCTTTAGACGGACTAGGGGACACTGAAGCTTTCTTT. The J gene is TRBJ1-1, the V gene TRBV28; weak D call: TRBD1 (5 bases). In germline, CDR1 is MDHEN, CDR2 SYDVKM. V lost 5 bases and J lost 3, with 19 bases in between. The CDR3 has 16 residues.

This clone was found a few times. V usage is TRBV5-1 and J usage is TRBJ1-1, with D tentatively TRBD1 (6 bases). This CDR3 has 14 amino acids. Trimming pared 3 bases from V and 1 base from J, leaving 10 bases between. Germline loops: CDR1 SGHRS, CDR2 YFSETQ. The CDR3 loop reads CASSSGTTNTEAFF. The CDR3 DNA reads TGCGCCAGCAGCTCCGGGACAACGAACACTGAAGCTTTCTTT.

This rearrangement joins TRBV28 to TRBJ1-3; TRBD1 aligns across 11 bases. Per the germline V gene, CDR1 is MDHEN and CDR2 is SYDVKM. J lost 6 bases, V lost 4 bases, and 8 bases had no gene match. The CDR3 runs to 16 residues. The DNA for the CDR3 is TGTGCCAGCAGTTGGGACAGGGGGTTGATCGAAAACACCATATATTTT. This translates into CASSWDRGLIENTIYF.

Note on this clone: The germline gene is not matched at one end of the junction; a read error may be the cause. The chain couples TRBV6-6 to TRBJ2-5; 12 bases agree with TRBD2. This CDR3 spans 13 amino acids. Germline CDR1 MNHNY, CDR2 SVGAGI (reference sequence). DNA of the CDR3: TGTGCCAGCAGTCCAAGACTAGCGGGAGAACTAGACTTC. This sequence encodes CASSPRLAGELDF.

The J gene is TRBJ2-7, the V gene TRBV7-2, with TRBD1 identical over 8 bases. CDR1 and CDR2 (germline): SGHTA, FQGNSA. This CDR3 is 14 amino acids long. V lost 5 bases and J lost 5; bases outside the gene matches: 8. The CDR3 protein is CASSPAGGGHEQYF. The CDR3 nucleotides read TGTGCCAGCAGCCCAGCAGGGGGCGGGCACGAGCAGTACTTC.

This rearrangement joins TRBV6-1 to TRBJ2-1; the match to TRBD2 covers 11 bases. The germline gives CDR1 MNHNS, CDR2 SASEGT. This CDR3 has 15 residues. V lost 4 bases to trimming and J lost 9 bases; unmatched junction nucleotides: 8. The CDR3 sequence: CASSAGLAVELEQFF. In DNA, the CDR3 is TGTGCCAGCAGTGCGGGACTAGCGGTTGAACTTGAGCAGTTCTTC.

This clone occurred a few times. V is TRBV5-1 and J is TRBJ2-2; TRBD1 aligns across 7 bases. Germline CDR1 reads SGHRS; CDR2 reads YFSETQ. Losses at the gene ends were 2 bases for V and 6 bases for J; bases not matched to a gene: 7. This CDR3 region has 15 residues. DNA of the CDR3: TGCGCCAGCAGCTTAGGGACAGTCCGCCCCGGGGAGCTGTTTTTT. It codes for CASSLGTVRPGELFF. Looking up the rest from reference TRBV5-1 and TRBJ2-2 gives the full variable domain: KAGVTQTPRYLIKTRGQQVTLSCSPISGHRSVSWYQQTPGQGLQFLFEYFSETQRNKGNFPGRFSGRQFSNSRSEMNVSTLELGDSALYLCASSLGTVRPGELFFGEGSRLTVL.

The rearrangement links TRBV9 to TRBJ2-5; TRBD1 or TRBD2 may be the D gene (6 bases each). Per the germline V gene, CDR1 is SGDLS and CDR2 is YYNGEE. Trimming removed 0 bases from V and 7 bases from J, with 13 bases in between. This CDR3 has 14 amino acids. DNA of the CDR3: TGTGCCAGCAGCGTAGTTCCTAAGGGGGGGACCCAGTACTTC. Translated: CASSVVPKGGTQYF.

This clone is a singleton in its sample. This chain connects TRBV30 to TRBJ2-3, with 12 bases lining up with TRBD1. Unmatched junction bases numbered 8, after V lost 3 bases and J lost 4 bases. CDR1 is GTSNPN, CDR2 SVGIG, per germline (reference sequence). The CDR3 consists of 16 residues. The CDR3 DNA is TGTGCCTGGAGCCTGGGACAGGGGGCAAATTCAGATACGCAGTATTTT. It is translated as CAWSLGQGANSDTQYF. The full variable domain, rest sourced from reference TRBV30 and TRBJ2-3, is SQTIHQWPATLVQPVGSPLSLECTVEGTSNPNLYWYRQAAGRGLQLLFYSVGIGQISSEVPQNLSASRPQDRQFILSSKKLLLSDSGFYLCAWSLGQGANSDTQYFGPGTRLTVL.

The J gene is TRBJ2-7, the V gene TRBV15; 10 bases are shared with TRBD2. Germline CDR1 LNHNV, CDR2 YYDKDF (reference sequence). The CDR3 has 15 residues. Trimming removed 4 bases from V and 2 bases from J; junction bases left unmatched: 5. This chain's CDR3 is CATSISSGRAYEQYF. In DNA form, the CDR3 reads TGTGCCACCAGCATCTCAAGCGGGAGGGCCTACGAGCAGTACTTC.

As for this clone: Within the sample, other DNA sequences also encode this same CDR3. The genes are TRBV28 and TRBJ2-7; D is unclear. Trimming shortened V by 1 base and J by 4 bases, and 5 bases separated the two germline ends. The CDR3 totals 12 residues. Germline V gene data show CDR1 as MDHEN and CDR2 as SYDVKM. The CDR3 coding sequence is TGTGCCAGCAGTTTATCCCGGTACGAGCAGTACTTC. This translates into CASSLSRYEQYF.

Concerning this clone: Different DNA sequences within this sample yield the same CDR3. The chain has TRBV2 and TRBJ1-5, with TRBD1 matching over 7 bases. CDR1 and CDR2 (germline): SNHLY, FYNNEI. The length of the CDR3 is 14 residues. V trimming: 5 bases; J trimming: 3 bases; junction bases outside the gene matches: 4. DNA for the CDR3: TGTGCCAGCAGTCCGGGACAGACCAATCAGCCCCAGCATTTT. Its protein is CASSPGQTNQPQHF.

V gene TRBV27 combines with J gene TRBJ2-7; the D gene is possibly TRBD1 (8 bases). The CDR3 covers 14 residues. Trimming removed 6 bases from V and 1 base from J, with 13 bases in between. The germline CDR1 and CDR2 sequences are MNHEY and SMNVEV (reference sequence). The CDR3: CASRRGTGSYEQYF. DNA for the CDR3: TGTGCCAGCAGGCGGGGGACAGGTTCCTACGAGCAGTACTTC.

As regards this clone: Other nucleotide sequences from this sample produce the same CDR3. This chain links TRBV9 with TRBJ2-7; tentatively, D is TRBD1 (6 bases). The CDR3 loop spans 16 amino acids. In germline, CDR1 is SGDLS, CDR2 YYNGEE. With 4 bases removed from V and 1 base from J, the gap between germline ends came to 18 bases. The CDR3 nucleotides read TGTGCCAGCAGCCCCCTTGGCGCAGGGGCGTCCTACGAGCAGTACTTC. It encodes CASSPLGAGASYEQYF. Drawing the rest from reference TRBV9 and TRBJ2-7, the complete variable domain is DSGVTQTPKHLITATGQRVTLRCSPRSGDLSVYWYQQSLDQGLQFLIQYYNGEERAKGNILERFSAQQFPDLHSELNLSSLELGDSALYFCASSPLGAGASYEQYFGPGTRLTVT.

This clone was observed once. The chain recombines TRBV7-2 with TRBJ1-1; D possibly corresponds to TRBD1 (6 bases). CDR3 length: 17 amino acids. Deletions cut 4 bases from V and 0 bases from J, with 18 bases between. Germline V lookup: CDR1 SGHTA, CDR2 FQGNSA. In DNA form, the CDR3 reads TGTGCCAGCAGCTCGGAGGACAGAACGATCATGAACACTGAAGCTTTCTTT. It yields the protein CASSSEDRTIMNTEAFF.

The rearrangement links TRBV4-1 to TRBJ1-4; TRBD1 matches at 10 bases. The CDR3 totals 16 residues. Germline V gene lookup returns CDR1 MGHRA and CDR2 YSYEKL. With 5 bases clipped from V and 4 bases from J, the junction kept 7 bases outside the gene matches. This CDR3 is CASSKGQGQGNEKLFF. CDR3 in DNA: TGCGCCAGCAGCAAGGGACAGGGGCAGGGTAATGAAAAACTGTTTTTT.

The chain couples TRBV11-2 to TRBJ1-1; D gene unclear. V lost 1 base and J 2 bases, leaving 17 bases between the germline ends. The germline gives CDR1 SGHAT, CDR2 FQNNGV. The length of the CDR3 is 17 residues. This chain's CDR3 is CASSLGVYREKNTEAFF. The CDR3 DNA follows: TGTGCCAGCAGCTTAGGGGTTTACCGGGAAAAAAACACTGAAGCTTTCTTT.

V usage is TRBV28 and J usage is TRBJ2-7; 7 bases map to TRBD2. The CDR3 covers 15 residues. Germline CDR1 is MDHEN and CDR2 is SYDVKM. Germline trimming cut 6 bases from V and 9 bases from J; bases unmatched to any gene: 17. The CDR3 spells CASSSQHTGGFGQYF. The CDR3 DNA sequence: TGTGCCAGCAGCTCACAACATACGGGAGGATTCGGGCAGTACTTC.

The CDR3 loop reads CASSLFPIRRDDGYTF. CDR3 nucleotides: TGTGCCAGCAGTTTATTCCCCATTCGCAGGGACGACGGCTACACCTTC. The chain links TRBV28 to TRBJ1-2; D possibly corresponds to TRBD1 (5 bases). V was pared by 1 base and J by 8 bases, with 20 bases between. Per germline, CDR1 MDHEN and CDR2 SYDVKM. The CDR3 has 16 amino acids.

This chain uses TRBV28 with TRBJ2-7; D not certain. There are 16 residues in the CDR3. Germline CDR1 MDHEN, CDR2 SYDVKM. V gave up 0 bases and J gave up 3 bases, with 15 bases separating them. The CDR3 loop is CASSLWATRWDYEQYF. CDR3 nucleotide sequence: TGTGCCAGCAGTTTATGGGCGACAAGGTGGGACTACGAGCAGTACTTC.

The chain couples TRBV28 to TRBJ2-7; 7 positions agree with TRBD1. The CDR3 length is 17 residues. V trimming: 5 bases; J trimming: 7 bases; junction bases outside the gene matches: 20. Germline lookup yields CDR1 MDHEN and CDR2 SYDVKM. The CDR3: CASSPQGSPGGAWEQYF. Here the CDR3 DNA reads TGTGCCAGCAGTCCCCAGGGGTCTCCAGGGGGTGCCTGGGAGCAGTACTTC.

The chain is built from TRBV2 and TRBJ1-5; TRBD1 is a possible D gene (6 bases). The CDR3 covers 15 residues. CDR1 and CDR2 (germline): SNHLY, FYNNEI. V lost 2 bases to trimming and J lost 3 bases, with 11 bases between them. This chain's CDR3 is CASSESGASNQPQHF. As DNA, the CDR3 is TGTGCCAGCAGTGAATCGGGGGCTTCCAATCAGCCCCAGCATTTT. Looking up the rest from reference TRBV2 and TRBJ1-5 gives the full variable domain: EPEVTQTPSHQVTQMGQEVILRCVPISNHLYFYWYRQILGQKVEFLVSFYNNEISEKSEIFDDQFSVERPDGSNFTLKIRSTKLEDSAMYFCASSESGASNQPQHFGDGTRLSIL.

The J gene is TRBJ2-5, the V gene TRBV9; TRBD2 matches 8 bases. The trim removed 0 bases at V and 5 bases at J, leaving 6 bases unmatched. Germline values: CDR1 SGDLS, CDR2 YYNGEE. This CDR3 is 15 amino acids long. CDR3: CASSVGSSGQETQYF. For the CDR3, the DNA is TGTGCCAGCAGCGTAGGATCTAGCGGGCAGGAGACCCAGTACTTC.

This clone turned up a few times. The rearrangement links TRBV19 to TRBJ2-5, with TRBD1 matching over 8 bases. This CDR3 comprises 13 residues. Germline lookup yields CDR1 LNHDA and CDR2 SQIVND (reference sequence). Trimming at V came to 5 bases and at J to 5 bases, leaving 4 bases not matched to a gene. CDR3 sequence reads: CASSPRTGETQYF. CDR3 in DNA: TGTGCCAGTAGTCCCCGGACAGGGGAGACCCAGTACTTC. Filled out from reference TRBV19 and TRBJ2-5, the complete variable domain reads DGGITQSPKYLFRKEGQNVTLSCEQNLNHDAMYWYRQDPGQGLRLIYYSQIVNDFQKGDIAEGYSVSREKKESFPLTVTSAQKNPTAFYLCASSPRTGETQYFGPGTRLLVL.

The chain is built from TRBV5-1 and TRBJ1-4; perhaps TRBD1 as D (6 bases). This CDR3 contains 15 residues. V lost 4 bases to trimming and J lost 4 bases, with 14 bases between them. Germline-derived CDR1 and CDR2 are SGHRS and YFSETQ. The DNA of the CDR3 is TGCGCCAGCAGCCTGGACAGTATTATTAATGAAAAACTGTTTTTT. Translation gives CASSLDSIINEKLFF.

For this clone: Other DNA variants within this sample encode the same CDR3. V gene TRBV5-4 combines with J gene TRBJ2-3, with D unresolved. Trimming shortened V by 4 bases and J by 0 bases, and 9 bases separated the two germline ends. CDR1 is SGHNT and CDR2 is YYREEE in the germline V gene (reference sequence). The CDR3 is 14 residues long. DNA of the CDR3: TGTGCCAGCAGCCCCGCAGGTAGCACAGATACGCAGTATTTT. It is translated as CASSPAGSTDTQYF. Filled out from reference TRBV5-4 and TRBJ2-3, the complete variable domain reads ETGVTQSPTHLIKTRGQQVTLRCSSQSGHNTVSWYQQALGQGPQFIFQYYREEENGRGNFPPRFSGLQFPNYSSELNVNALELDDSALYLCASSPAGSTDTQYFGPGTRLTVL.